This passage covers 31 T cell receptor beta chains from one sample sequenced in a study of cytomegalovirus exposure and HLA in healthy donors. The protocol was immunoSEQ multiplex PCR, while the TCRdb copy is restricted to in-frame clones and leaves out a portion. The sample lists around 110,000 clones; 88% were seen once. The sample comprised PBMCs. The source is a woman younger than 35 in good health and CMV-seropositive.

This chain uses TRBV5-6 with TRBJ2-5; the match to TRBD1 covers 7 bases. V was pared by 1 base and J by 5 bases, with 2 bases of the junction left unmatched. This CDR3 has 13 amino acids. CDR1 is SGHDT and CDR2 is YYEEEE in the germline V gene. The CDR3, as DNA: TGTGCCAGCAGCTTGACAGGGGTGGAGACCCAGTACTTC. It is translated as CASSLTGVETQYF.

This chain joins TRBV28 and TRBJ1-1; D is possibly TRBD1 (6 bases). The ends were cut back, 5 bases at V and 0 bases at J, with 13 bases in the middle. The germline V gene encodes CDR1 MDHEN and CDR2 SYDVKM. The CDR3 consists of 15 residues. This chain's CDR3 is CASSPDRFMNTEAFF. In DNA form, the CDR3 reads TGTGCCAGCAGTCCTGACAGGTTCATGAACACTGAAGCTTTCTTT.

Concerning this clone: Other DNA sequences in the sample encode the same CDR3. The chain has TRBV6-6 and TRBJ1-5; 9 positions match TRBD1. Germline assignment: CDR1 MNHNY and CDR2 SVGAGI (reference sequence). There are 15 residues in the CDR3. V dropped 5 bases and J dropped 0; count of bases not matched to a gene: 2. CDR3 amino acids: CASSRTGDSNQPQHF. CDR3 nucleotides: TGTGCCAGCAGTAGGACAGGGGATAGCAATCAGCCCCAGCATTTT.

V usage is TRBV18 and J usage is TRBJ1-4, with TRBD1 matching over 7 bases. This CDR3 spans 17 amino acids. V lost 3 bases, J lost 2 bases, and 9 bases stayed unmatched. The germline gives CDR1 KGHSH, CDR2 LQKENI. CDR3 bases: TGTGCCAGCTCACCGGTGTCAGGGACAGCGACTAATGAAAAACTGTTTTTT. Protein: CASSPVSGTATNEKLFF.

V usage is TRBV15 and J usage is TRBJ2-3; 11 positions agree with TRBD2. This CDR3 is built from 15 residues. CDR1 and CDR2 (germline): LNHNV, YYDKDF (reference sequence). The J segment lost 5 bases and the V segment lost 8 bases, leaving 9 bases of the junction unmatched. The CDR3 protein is CATVTSGGSRDTQYF. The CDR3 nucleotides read TGTGCCACCGTAACTAGCGGGGGATCTCGAGATACGCAGTATTTT.

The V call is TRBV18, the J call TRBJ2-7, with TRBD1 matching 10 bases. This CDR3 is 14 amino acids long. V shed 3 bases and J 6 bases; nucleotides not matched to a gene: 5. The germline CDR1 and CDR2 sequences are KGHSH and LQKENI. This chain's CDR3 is CASSPETGGGEQYV. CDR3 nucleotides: TGTGCCAGCTCACCGGAGACAGGGGGCGGCGAGCAGTACGTC.

CDR3 in DNA: TGTGCCAGCATAGGACAGGGCCGCGATCAGCCCCAGCATTTT. Protein sequence: CASIGQGRDQPQHF. This sequence joins TRBV6-6 and TRBJ1-5; 8 bases line up with TRBD1. This CDR3 spans 14 amino acids. The ends lost 7 bases at V and 5 bases at J; junction bases unmatched: 7. Germline V gene sequence: CDR1 MNHNY, CDR2 SVGAGI (reference sequence).

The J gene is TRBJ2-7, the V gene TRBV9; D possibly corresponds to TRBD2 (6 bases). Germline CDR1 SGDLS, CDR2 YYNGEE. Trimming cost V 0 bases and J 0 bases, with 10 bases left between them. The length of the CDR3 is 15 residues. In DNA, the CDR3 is TGTGCCAGCAGCGTAGCGCCTAGCGCCTCCTACGAGCAGTACTTC. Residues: CASSVAPSASYEQYF.

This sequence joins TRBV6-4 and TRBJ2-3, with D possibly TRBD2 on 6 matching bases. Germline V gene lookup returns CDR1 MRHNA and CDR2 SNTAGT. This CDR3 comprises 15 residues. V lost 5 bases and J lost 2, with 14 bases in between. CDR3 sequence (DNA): TGTGCCAGCAGTCCAGAAGGAGGGGCCACAGATACGCAGTATTTT. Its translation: CASSPEGGATDTQYF.

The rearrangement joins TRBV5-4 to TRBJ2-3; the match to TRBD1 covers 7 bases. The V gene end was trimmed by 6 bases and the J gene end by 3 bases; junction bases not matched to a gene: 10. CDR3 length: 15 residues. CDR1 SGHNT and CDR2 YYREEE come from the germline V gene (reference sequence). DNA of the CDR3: TGTGCCAGCAACCCAGGACAGGCCTCAACAGATACGCAGTATTTT. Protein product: CASNPGQASTDTQYF.

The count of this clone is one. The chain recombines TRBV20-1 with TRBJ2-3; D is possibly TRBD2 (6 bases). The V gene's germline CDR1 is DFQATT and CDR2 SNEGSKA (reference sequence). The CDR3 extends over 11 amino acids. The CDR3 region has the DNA TGCAGCCCAGGAGGGACAGATACGCAGTATTTT. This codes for CSPGGTDTQYF.

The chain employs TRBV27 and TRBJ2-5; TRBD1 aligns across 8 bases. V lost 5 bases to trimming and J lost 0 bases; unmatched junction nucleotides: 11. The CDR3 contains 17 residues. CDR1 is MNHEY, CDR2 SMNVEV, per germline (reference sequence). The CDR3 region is CASSPGQGQPYQETQYF. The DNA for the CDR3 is TGTGCCAGCAGTCCAGGACAGGGCCAACCCTACCAAGAGACCCAGTACTTC.

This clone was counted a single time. The CDR3 sequence is CASSKLAGDTDTQYF. The CDR3 DNA sequence: TGTGCCAGCAGCAAGCTAGCGGGGGACACAGATACGCAGTATTTT. This chain uses TRBV9 with TRBJ2-3, with 10 positions matching TRBD2. J lost 2 bases, V lost 4 bases, and 4 bases had no gene match. The CDR3 runs to 15 residues. CDR1 and CDR2 from the germline V gene are SGDLS and YYNGEE.

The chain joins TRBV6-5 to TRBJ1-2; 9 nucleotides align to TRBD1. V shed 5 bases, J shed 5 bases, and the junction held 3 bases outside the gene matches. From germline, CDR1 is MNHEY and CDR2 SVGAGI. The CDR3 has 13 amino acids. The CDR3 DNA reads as TGTGCCAGCAGTCGGACAGGGGTTTATGGCTACACCTTC. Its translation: CASSRTGVYGYTF.

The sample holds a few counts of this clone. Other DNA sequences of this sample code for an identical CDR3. For the CDR3, the DNA is TGTGCCAGCAGCTCGACGGACAGGGGATATAATTCACCCCTCCACTTT. Translated: CASSSTDRGYNSPLHF. The V gene is TRBV7-9, the J gene TRBJ1-6, with 9 bases lining up with TRBD1. V shed 4 bases and J 4 bases; nucleotides not matched to a gene: 5. The CDR3 spans 16 residues. Germline V gene data show CDR1 as SEHNR and CDR2 as FQNEAQ (reference sequence).

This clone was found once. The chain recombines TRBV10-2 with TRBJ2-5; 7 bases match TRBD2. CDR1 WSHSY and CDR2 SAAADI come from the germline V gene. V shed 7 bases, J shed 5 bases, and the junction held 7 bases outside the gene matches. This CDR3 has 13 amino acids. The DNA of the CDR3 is TGCGCCAGCAAAGTTCAGGGAGGGGAGACCCAGTACTTC. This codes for CASKVQGGETQYF.

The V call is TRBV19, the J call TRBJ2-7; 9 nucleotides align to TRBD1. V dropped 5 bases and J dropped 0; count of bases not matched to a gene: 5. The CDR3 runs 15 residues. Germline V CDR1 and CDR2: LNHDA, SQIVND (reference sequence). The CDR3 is CASSRTGQGSYEQYF. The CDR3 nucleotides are TGTGCCAGTAGTCGGACGGGACAGGGCTCCTACGAGCAGTACTTC.

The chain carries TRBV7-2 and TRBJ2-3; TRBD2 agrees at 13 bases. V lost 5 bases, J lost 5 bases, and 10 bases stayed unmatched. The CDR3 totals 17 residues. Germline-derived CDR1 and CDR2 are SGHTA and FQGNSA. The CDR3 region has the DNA TGTGCCAGCAGCCCTTTGACTAGCGGGGGGCGGGGAGATACGCAGTATTTT. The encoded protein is CASSPLTSGGRGDTQYF.

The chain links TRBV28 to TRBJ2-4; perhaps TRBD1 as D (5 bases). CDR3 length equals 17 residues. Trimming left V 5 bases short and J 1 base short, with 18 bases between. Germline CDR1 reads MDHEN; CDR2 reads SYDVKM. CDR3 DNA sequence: TGTGCCAGCAGTCAATCCCCCATCGACAGTGCCAAAAACATTCAGTACTTC. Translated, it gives CASSQSPIDSAKNIQYF. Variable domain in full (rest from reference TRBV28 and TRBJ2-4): DVKVTQSSRYLVKRTGEKVFLECVQDMDHENMFWYRQDPGLGLRLIYFSYDVKMKEKGDIPEGYSVSREKKERFSLILESASTNQTSMYLCASSQSPIDSAKNIQYFGAGTRLSVL.

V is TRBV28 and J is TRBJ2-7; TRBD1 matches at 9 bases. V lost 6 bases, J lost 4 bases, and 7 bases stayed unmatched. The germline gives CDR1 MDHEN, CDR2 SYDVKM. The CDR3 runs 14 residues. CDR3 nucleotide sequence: TGTGCCAGCAGCCGGGACAGGGTCCATTACGAGCAGTACTTC. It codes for CASSRDRVHYEQYF.

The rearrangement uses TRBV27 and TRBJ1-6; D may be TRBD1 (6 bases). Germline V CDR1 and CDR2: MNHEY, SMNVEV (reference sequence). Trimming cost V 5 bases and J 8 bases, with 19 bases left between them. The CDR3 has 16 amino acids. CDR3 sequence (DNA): TGTGCCAGCAGTGACCGGGACACTCTATACCATTCACCCCTCCACTTT. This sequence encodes CASSDRDTLYHSPLHF.

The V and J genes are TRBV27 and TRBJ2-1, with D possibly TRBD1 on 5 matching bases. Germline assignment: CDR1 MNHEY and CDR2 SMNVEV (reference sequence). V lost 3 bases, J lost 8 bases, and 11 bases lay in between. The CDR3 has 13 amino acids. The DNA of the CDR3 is TGTGCCAGCAGTTTTCAGGGATTAGATGAGCAGTTCTTC. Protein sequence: CASSFQGLDEQFF.

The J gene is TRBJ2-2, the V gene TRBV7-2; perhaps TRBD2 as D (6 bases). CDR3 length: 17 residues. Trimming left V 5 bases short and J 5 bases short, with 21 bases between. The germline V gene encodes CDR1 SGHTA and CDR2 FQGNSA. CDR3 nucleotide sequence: TGTGCCAGCAGCGTGCAGTCCGTGGGACTTACGACCGGGGAGCTGTTTTTT. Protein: CASSVQSVGLTTGELFF.

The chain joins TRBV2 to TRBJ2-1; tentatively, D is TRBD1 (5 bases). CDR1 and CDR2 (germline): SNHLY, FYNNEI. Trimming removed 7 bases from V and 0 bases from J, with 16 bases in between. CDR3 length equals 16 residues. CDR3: CASIEVTASSYNEQFF. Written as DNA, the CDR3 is TGTGCCAGCATAGAAGTGACAGCAAGCTCCTACAATGAGCAGTTCTTC. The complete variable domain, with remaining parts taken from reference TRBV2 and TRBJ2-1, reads EPEVTQTPSHQVTQMGQEVILRCVPISNHLYFYWYRQILGQKVEFLVSFYNNEISEKSEIFDDQFSVERPDGSNFTLKIRSTKLEDSAMYFCASIEVTASSYNEQFFGPGTRLTVL.

The DNA of the CDR3 is TGTGCCAGCAGCTTAGGACAGGGTAATAGCTACACCTTC. Its protein product is CASSLGQGNSYTF. The V gene is TRBV11-2, the J gene TRBJ1-2, with 7 bases aligning to TRBD1. This CDR3 spans 13 amino acids. CDR1 and CDR2 (germline): SGHAT, FQNNGV. With 1 base clipped from V and 9 bases from J, the junction kept 5 bases outside the gene matches.

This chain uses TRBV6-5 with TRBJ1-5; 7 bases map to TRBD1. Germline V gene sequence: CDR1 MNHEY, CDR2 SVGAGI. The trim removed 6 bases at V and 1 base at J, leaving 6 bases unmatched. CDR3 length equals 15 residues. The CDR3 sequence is CASSRDSNSNQPQHF. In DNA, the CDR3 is TGTGCCAGCAGCCGGGACAGCAACAGCAATCAGCCCCAGCATTTT.

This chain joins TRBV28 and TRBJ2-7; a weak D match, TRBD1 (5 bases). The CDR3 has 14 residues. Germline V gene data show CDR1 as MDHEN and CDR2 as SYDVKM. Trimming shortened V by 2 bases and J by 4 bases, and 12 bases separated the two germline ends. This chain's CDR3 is CASSLQLRAYEQYV. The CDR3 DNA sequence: TGTGCCAGCAGTTTACAGCTCAGGGCATACGAGCAGTACGTC.

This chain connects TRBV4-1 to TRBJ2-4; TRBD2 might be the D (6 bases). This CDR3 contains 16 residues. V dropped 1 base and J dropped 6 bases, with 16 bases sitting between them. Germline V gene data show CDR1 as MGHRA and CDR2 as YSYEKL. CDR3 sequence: CASSQAQLARGNIQYF. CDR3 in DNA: TGCGCCAGCAGCCAAGCACAACTAGCTCGGGGAAACATTCAGTACTTC.

CDR3 loop: CASSPTGSGNQPQHF. The CDR3 nucleotides read TGTGCCAGCTCACCCACAGGGTCGGGCAATCAGCCCCAGCATTTT. The chain joins TRBV18 to TRBJ1-5; possibly TRBD1 for D (6 bases). The germline CDR1 and CDR2 sequences are KGHSH and LQKENI. The CDR3 totals 15 residues. The germline V and J ends were trimmed by 3 bases and 2 bases, with 11 bases remaining between them.

This CDR3 is CASSRDRVYTEAFF. The CDR3 bases are TGTGCCAGCAGCCGGGACAGGGTGTACACTGAAGCTTTCTTT. The genes are TRBV4-2 and TRBJ1-1, with 9 bases aligning to TRBD1. Germline V gene sequence: CDR1 LGHNA, CDR2 YNFKEQ. Unmatched junction bases numbered 3, after V lost 4 bases and J lost 3 bases. CDR3 length equals 14 residues.

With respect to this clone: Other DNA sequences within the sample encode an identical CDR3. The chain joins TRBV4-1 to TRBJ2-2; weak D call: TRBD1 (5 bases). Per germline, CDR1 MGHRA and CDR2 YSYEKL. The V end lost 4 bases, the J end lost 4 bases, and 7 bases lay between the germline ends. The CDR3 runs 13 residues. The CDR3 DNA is TGCGCCAGCAGCCCTAGGGGCACCGGGGAGCTGTTTTTT. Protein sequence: CASSPRGTGELFF.